This T cell receptor beta chain was sequenced in a study of blood T cells in healthy people across ages (dated by TCRdb to between 2015 and 2017). Concerning the study at large: Template switching captured roughly one uniquely barcoded TCR beta cDNA molecule per two T cells in model experiments. Using deep sequencing normalized with unique cDNA molecular identifiers, the study measured how TCR beta repertoire diversity changes with age. To avoid experimental bias, donors of different ages were spread randomly across the sequencing lanes. Using the same blood draw, the study looked at two additional independent replicas of 1 million unique cDNA reads for two donors, one aged 18 to 30 and the other aged 80 or older. Donors were grouped into four age groups: young (average 16 years), middle-aged (around 39), aged (around 62) and long-lived (82).

From the germline V gene (reference sequence), CDR1 is MNHNY and CDR2 is SVGAGI. The V end loses 1 base and the J end loses 0 bases, and a stretch of 7 bases separates them. The CDR3 spans 16 residues, counting both ends. Only the CDR3 DNA stays, 48 bases, in frame from base 1. As for this clonotype: Its antigen is currently not known. It is likely a read error, because the conserved phenylalanine at the end of the CDR3 is missing.

On the study overall, not on this receptor specifically: Compared with the aged group, the long-lived group had more naive CD4+ T cells, fewer expanded clones and increased TCR diversity, suggesting age selection. The CMV infection status of donors was not known, potentially confounding age-related changes in expanded clonotypes. The percentage of naive T cells measured by flow cytometry correlated strongly with observed TCR beta diversity. Conclusive comparison of naive and antigen-experienced compartments was prevented by the profiling of bulk unsorted PBMCs. Estimates of total diversity based on one million sequenced T cells were considered lower bounds and underestimates. Observed TCR beta diversity per million T cells fell roughly linearly with age, and a significant reduction was already apparent by age around 40.

Libraries came from 5' RACE. A second PCR of roughly 7 to 11 cycles was run with a J-beta primer mix and a sample-barcoded 5' primer. A template-switch 5' adaptor carrying 12 random nucleotides introduced a unique molecular identifier onto each TCR beta cDNA molecule. Each sample yielded at least 3 million CDR3-containing paired-end reads. First-strand cDNA synthesis was performed from all RNA using the Mint cDNA synthesis kit, with priming by a TRBC-specific oligonucleotide. Following uracil-DNA glycosylase treatment, a first 18-cycle PCR with universal primers M1SS and BC2_uni_R was performed on all cDNA. The original pipeline was this. Each sample was normalized by randomly selecting 1 million high-quality reads, each carrying a distinct molecular identifier. Instead of being binned into consensus sequences, reads with shared molecular identifiers were discarded. MiTCR, set to a Q25 quality threshold and the strictest error-elimination algorithm, was used for CDR3 identification, clonotype clustering and error correction. A nonparametric unseen species model with Euler transformation was used to estimate a lower bound on total TCR beta diversity. TCRdb redid the processing of the public reads, applying fastp at Q25 and MiXCR, and retained in-frame beta chains. Rows merge per CDR3 protein into single entries with the most common DNA and genes. TCRdb's processing, not the authors' own work, is the source of the V and J calls. This sample has some 1.8 million distinct CDR3 sequences in its table, and 39% of those were observed once. The top ten clones comprise about 23% of the sample.

Systemically healthy Caucasian individuals from Russia, around 39 in total and aged about 6 to 90 years, were included as donors. Around 10 milliliters of peripheral blood were collected from each donor into EDTA-treated Vacutainer tubes. Ficoll-Paque density-gradient centrifugation was used to isolate PBMCs, with at least 6.5 million obtained per sample. Total RNA was extracted from PBMCs with Trizol reagent, with at least 6 micrograms obtained per sample. The percentages of naive CD45RAhigh/CD27high T cells were determined by flow cytometry on a PBMC aliquot from every donor. The sequence was obtained from a human donor in good health. The rearranged segments are TRBV6-6 and TRBJ1-6; the D gene is perhaps TRBD1, from 5 matching bases. Sequences were obtained from blood. The nucleotides are TGTGCCAGCAGTTACTTGGGGGGCTCCTATAATTCACCCCTCCACCTT. This yields the protein CASSYLGGSYNSPLHL.